Below are 11 T cell receptor beta chains sequenced from a single sample in a study of T cell responses to AZD1222 COVID-19 vaccine. Sequencing used immunoSEQ multiplex PCR; TCRdb keeps in-frame clones, though not all of them. Counted here are around 70,000 clones, more than 75% occurring once; the ten biggest clones make up 4.5% to 5%. Source: peripheral blood, taken 28 days after the second dose of the MenACWY control vaccine. The receptors here all came from an adult who received the MenACWY meningococcal vaccine as a control.

This chain connects TRBV19 to TRBJ2-1; 10 bases are a match to TRBD2. CDR1 and CDR2 (germline): LNHDA, SQIVND (reference sequence). J was trimmed by 12 bases and V by 4 bases; bases with no gene match: 6. The CDR3 has 13 residues. The CDR3 loop reads CASSKTSGWRQFF. The CDR3, as DNA: TGTGCCAGTAGTAAGACTAGCGGGTGGCGGCAGTTCTTC.

V is TRBV3-1 (or the pseudogene TRBV3-2) and J is TRBJ2-7; 8 bases are a match to TRBD2. Germline V gives CDR1 LGHDT, CDR2 YNNKEL (reference sequence). The CDR3 sequence is 15 residues long. Unmatched junction bases numbered 7, after V lost 0 bases and J lost 6 bases. The CDR3 coding sequence is TGTGCCAGCAGCCAAGAGCCCAGCGGGGGCTCCGAGCAGTACTTC. It encodes CASSQEPSGGSEQYF.

The J gene is TRBJ1-2, the V gene TRBV5-4; D may be TRBD1 (5 bases). This CDR3 spans 14 amino acids. Germline assignment: CDR1 SGHNT and CDR2 YYREEE (reference sequence). The V and J ends lost 1 base and 4 bases respectively, with 11 bases between them. CDR3 DNA: TGTGCCAGCAGCTTGCAGGGAGGATTCTATGGCTACACCTTC. It yields the protein CASSLQGGFYGYTF.

The V call is TRBV28, the J call TRBJ2-5; the D call may be TRBD1 or TRBD2 (5 bases each). CDR1 and CDR2 from the germline V gene are MDHEN and SYDVKM. V was pared by 3 bases and J by 4 bases, with 15 bases between. The CDR3 length is 15 residues. CDR3 nucleotides: TGTGCCAGCAGTTTGTCCGGGACGGCAGGAGAGACCCAGTACTTC. Its protein is CASSLSGTAGETQYF.

The J gene is TRBJ1-5, the V gene TRBV12-3 or TRBV12-4; 7 bases map to TRBD1. The CDR3 totals 12 residues. The junction had 4 bases not matched to a gene; V was cut back by 6 bases and J by 8 bases. In nucleotides, the CDR3 is TGTGCCAGCAGCCCAGGGGGTGAGCCCCAGCATTTT. The encoded protein is CASSPGGEPQHF.

The rearrangement links TRBV5-1 to TRBJ1-1; 10 nucleotides line up with TRBD1. The CDR3 runs 15 residues. V was clipped by 3 bases and J by 4 bases; unmatched bases: 6. Germline V gene data show CDR1 as SGHRS and CDR2 as YFSETQ. As DNA, the CDR3 is TGCGCCAGCAGCTGGGGAGGGACAGGGGTCACTGAAGCTTTCTTT. Translation gives CASSWGGTGVTEAFF. Based on the CDR3 plus reference TRBV5-1 and TRBJ1-1, the full variable domain is KAGVTQTPRYLIKTRGQQVTLSCSPISGHRSVSWYQQTPGQGLQFLFEYFSETQRNKGNFPGRFSGRQFSNSRSEMNVSTLELGDSALYLCASSWGGTGVTEAFFGQGTRLTVV.

The V call is TRBV5-5, the J call TRBJ2-1; 8 bases line up with TRBD1. The V gene end was trimmed by 4 bases and the J gene end by 5 bases; junction bases not matched to a gene: 11. The germline V gene encodes CDR1 SGHKS and CDR2 YYEKEE (reference sequence). The length of the CDR3 is 16 residues. CDR3 residues: CASSPPWTGLNNEQFF. Written as DNA, the CDR3 is TGTGCCAGCAGCCCACCATGGACAGGGTTGAACAATGAGCAGTTCTTC.

The gene calls are TRBV10-3 and TRBJ2-7; D is possibly TRBD2 (5 bases). This CDR3 has 14 amino acids. V lost 8 bases and J 1 base, leaving 15 bases between the germline ends. From germline, CDR1 is ENHRY and CDR2 SYGVKD. The CDR3 here is CAIGGLFDSYEQYF. The CDR3 bases are TGTGCCATCGGTGGACTTTTCGATTCCTACGAGCAGTACTTC.

Points on this clone: The junction departs from germline at one end; a sequencing error may be responsible. The rearrangement joins TRBV6-5 to TRBJ2-2; 8 bases align to TRBD2. CDR3 size: 15 residues. Germline assignment: CDR1 MNHEY and CDR2 SVGAGI. CDR3 region: CASSDSGRVTGELFF. CDR3 in DNA: TGTGCCAGCAGTGACTCCGGGAGGGTCACCGGGGAGCTGTTTTTT.

This rearrangement joins TRBV9 to TRBJ2-1; D not certain. Germline CDR1 and CDR2: SGDLS and YYNGEE. V gave up 2 bases and J gave up 2 bases, with 11 bases separating them. The CDR3 extends over 15 amino acids. Here the CDR3 reads CASSVVGTPYNEQFF. CDR3 DNA sequence: TGTGCCAGCAGCGTGGTGGGTACCCCCTACAATGAGCAGTTCTTC.

The J gene is TRBJ1-2, the V gene TRBV29-1; tentatively, D is TRBD1 (5 bases). The CDR3 totals 13 residues. With 8 bases removed from V and 2 bases from J, the gap between germline ends came to 15 bases. The germline V gene has CDR1 SQVTM and CDR2 ANQGSEA. Here the CDR3 reads CSLQGPGNYGYTF. DNA of the CDR3: TGCAGCCTCCAGGGTCCGGGCAACTATGGCTACACCTTC.